The clone carrying this T cell receptor (delta chain) has a count of ten or more. TCRdb attributes to this sequence the protein of a much larger clone, which differs from the DNA translation at residue 19; a read error is likely, and the protein displayed is translated from the DNA. The data were taken from a study of γδ T cells in repeated Plasmodium falciparum infection. Overall study: Samples were taken at baseline, before some infections, and 21 days after each.

TCRdb reapplied CATT to the multiplex PCR reads. The table shows around 50,000 delta-chain clones, with around 1.7% occurring only once. The clonotype was recovered from a pool of human donors (malaria-infected and uninfected, not separated). What was sequenced was gamma-delta T cells from blood.

The CDR3: CALGDRRAGGYELYTDKLTF. The CDR3 DNA reads as TGTGCTCTTGGGGACCGGAGAGCTGGGGGATACGAGTTGTACACCGATAAACTCACCTTT. The J gene is TRDJ1, the V gene TRDV1, with TRDD3 matching over 12 bases. This CDR3 comprises 20 residues. In germline, CDR1 is TSWWSYY, CDR2 QGS.